This entry describes one TCR beta chain. This specimen comes from a study of blood T cell repertoires in COVID-19. Germline V lookup: CDR1 SNHLY, CDR2 FYNNEI. The CDR3 totals 14 residues. With V trimmed by 5 bases and J by 4 bases, 6 bases remained unmatched. Sequencing used immunoSEQ multiplex PCR; TCRdb keeps in-frame clones, though not all of them. Of roughly 140,000 clones listed, approximately 80% are singletons. The chain employs TRBV2 and TRBJ1-2, with TRBD1 identical over 8 bases. The TCR sequence derives from a woman aged 50 to 65 with acute or convalescent COVID-19. Sample: peripheral blood. The CDR3 loop is CASSTGGGFYGYTF. CDR3 DNA sequence: TGTGCCAGCAGTACAGGGGGTGGTTTCTATGGCTACACCTTC.